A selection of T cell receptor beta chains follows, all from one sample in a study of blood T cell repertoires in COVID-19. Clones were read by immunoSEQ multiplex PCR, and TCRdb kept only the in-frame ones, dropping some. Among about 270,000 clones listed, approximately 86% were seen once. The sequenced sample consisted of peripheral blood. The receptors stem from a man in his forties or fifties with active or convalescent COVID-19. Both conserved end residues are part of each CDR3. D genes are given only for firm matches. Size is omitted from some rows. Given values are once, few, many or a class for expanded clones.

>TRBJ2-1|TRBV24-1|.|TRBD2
CATRTSGGNEQFF
TGTGCCACCAGGACTAGCGGAGGTAATGAGCAGTTCTTC
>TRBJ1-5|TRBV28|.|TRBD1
CASETGGRNQPQHF
TGTGCCAGTGAAACAGGGGGGAGGAATCAGCCCCAGCATTTT
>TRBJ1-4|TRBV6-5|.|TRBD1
CASCPDRGGEKLFF
TGTGCCAGTTGTCCGGACAGGGGTGGTGAAAAACTGTTTTTT
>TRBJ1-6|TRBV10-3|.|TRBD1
CAISLRQGAGVNSPLHF
TGTGCCATCAGTCTACGACAGGGGGCTGGGGTTAATTCACCCCTCCACTTT
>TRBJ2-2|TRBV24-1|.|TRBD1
CATSDLSGVTGATGELFF
TGTGCCACCAGTGATTTGTCCGGGGTGACAGGGGCCACCGGGGAGCTGTTTTTT
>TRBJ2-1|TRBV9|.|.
CASSVAGEGAGYEQFF
TGTGCCAGCAGCGTAGCTGGAGAGGGAGCTGGCTATGAGCAGTTCTTC
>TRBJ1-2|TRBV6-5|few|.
CASSSRSPQEGWGYTF
TGTGCCAGCAGTTCCCGAAGCCCTCAGGAGGGCTGGGGCTACACCTTC
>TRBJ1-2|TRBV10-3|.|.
CAMSEGENYGYTF
TGTGCCATGTCAGAGGGCGAAAACTATGGCTACACCTTC
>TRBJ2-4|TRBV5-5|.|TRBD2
CASSSSGGAVSKNIQYF
TGTGCCAGCAGCTCTAGCGGGGGGGCAGTATCCAAAAACATTCAGTACTTC
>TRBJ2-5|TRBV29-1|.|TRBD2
CSPRGGRGETQYF
TGCAGCCCCCGGGGGGGAAGGGGAGAGACCCAGTACTTC
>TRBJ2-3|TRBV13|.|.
CASSQRVADTQYF
TGTGCCAGCAGTCAGAGGGTTGCAGATACGCAGTATTTT
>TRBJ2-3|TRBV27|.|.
CASGTGPTDTQYF
TGTGCCAGCGGTACAGGGCCCACAGATACGCAGTATTTT
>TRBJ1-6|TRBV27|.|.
CASSLSGLVSSYNSPLHF
TGTGCCAGCAGTTTATCGGGACTTGTGAGCTCCTATAATTCACCCCTCCACTTT
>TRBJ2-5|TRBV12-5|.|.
CASGSGVPETQYF
TGTGCTAGTGGTTCGGGGGTCCCAGAGACCCAGTACTTC
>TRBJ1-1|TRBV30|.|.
CAWKGRGGTTEAFF
TGTGCCTGGAAGGGGAGAGGAGGGACCACTGAAGCTTTCTTT
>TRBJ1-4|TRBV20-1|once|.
CSAREILGYNEKLFF
TGCAGTGCTCGTGAGATACTAGGGTATAATGAAAAACTGTTTTTT
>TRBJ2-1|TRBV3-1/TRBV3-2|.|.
CASSQRISEQFF
TGTGCCAGCAGCCAGAGGATATCGGAGCAGTTCTTC
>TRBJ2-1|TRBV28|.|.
CASSFRGAYYNEQFF
TGTGCCAGCAGTTTTCGGGGGGCCTACTACAATGAGCAGTTCTTC
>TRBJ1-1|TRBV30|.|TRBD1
CAWRLGQGAEAFF
TGTGCCTGGAGACTGGGACAGGGGGCTGAAGCTTTCTTT
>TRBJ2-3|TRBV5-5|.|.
CASSVRVDTQYF
TGTGCCAGCAGCGTCAGGGTCGATACGCAGTATTTT
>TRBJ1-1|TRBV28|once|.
CASRRGRGNTEAFF
TGTGCCAGCAGGCGGGGAAGGGGGAACACTGAAGCTTTCTTT
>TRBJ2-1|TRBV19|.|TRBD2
CASSIGLPGLSLNEQFF
TGTGCCAGTAGTATAGGTCTTCCGGGACTAAGTCTCAATGAGCAGTTCTTC
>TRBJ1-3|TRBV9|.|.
CASSVVVTKIRNTIYF
TGTGCCAGCAGCGTAGTTGTCACCAAAATCCGGAACACCATATATTTT
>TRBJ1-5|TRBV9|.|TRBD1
CASSSRDSYQPQHF
TGTGCCAGCAGTTCCCGGGACAGCTATCAGCCCCAGCATTTT
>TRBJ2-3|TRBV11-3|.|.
CASSLPGPLDTQYF
TGTGCCAGCAGCTTGCCAGGGCCCTTGGATACGCAGTATTTT
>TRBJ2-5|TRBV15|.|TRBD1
CATSSLTGIKMETQYF
TGTGCCACCAGCAGCCTGACAGGGATCAAGATGGAGACCCAGTACTTC
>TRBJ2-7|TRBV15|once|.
CATSREERYEQYF
TGTGCCACCTCGAGGGAGGAGCGTTACGAGCAGTACTTC
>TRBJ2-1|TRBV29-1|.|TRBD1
CSNGQGALNEQFF
TGCAGCAACGGACAGGGGGCACTCAATGAGCAGTTCTTC
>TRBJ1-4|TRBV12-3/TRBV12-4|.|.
CASTGPGGEKLFF
TGTGCCAGCACGGGTCCGGGTGGTGAAAAACTGTTTTTT
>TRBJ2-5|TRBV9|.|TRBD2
CASSPSGGARETQYF
TGTGCCAGCAGCCCCAGCGGGGGGGCCCGAGAGACCCAGTACTTC
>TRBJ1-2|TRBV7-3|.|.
CASSSTGSQGYTF
TGTGCCAGCAGCTCGACGGGGAGCCAGGGCTACACCTTC
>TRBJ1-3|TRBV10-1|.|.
CASPGGGGNTIYF
TGCGCCAGCCCCGGGGGGGGTGGAAACACCATATATTTT
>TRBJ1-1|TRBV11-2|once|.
CASSLGGGLMNTEAFF
TGTGCCAGCAGCTTAGGGGGCGGCCTGATGAACACTGAAGCTTTCTTT
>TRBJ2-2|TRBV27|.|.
CASSLSIGANTGELFF
TGTGCCAGCAGTTTATCGATAGGGGCGAACACCGGGGAGCTGTTTTTT
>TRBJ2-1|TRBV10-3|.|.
CAVRDSQGGEQFF
TGTGCCGTGCGGGACAGCCAGGGAGGAGAGCAGTTCTTC
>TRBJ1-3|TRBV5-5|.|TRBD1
CASESTGGLGNTIYF
TGTGCCAGCGAATCGACAGGGGGCCTTGGAAACACCATATATTTT
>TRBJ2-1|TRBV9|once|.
CASSLLSRRAMNEQFF
TGTGCCAGCAGCCTGCTTTCGCGGAGGGCCATGAATGAGCAGTTCTTC
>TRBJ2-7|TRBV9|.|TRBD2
CASSVDGGVAQYF
TGTGCCAGCAGCGTAGATGGGGGGGTAGCGCAGTACTTC
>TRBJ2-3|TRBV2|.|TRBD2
CASHSGGVLDTQYF
TGTGCCAGCCATAGCGGGGGTGTTTTGGATACGCAGTATTTT
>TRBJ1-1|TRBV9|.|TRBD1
CASSVGQASVHTEAFF
TGTGCCAGCAGCGTGGGACAGGCTTCCGTGCACACTGAAGCTTTCTTT
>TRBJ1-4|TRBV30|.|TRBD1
CACRGTASTEKLFF
TGTGCCTGCCGCGGGACAGCCTCCACGGAAAAACTGTTTTTT
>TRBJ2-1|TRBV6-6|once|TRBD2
CASSSGTSGGNEQFF
TGTGCCAGCAGTTCTGGGACTAGCGGTGGGAATGAGCAGTTCTTC
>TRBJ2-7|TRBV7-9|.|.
CASSPGAYEQYF
TGTGCCAGCAGCCCCGGGGCCTACGAGCAGTACTTC
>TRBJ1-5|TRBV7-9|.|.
CASSLAEYQPQHF
TGTGCCAGCAGCTTAGCGGAGTATCAGCCCCAGCATTTT
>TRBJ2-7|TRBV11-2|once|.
CASSLDPGRVGYEQYF
TGTGCCAGCAGCTTAGACCCCGGGCGGGTGGGCTACGAGCAGTACTTC
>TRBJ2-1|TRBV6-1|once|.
CASSDRNEQFF
TGTGCCAGCAGTGATCGTAATGAGCAGTTCTTC
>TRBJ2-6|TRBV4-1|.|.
CASSQKPAPADSGANVLTF
TGCGCCAGCAGCCAAAAGCCTGCCCCCGCGGACTCTGGGGCCAACGTCCTGACTTTC
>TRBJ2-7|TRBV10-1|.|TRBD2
CASSEREDEQYF
TGCGCCAGCAGTGAACGGGAGGACGAGCAGTACTTC
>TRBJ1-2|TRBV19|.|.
CASSIVGDQGFHYGYTF
TGTGCCAGTAGTATAGTTGGAGATCAGGGCTTTCACTATGGCTACACCTTC
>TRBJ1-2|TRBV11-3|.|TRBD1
CASSRQGGAGYTF
TGTGCCAGCAGCCGGCAAGGGGGCGCTGGCTACACCTTC
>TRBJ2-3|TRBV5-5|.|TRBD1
CASSLPQGQGFAGDTQYF
TGTGCCAGCAGCTTGCCCCAAGGACAGGGCTTCGCCGGAGATACGCAGTATTTT
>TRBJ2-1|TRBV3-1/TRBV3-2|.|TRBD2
CASSQTSGVLHEQFF
TGTGCCAGCAGCCAAACTAGCGGGGTTCTACATGAGCAGTTCTTC
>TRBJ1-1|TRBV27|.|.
CASVRSLPAGTEAFF
TGTGCCAGTGTTAGGAGTCTTCCCGCGGGGACTGAAGCTTTCTTT
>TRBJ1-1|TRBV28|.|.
CASSSGAQNTEAFF
TGTGCCAGCAGCTCAGGGGCCCAGAACACTGAAGCTTTCTTT
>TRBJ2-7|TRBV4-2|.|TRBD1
CASSQGGTGDYEQYF
TGTGCCAGCAGCCAAGGTGGGACAGGGGACTACGAGCAGTACTTC